Listed below are T cell receptor beta chains from one sample, sequenced in a study of cytomegalovirus exposure and HLA in healthy donors. Using immunoSEQ multiplex PCR, the repertoire was profiled, and TCRdb retains in-frame clones only, with some absent. Altogether 60,000 to 75,000 clones are present, 85% being singletons, with the ten largest covering over 8.5%. The source material was PBMCs. The receptors stem from a female donor in good health and CMV-seronegative. CDR3s include the opening cysteine and the closing phenylalanine or tryptophan. A D gene is named only where the DNA matches it firmly. The size entry is marked missing in some rows and otherwise reads once, few, many or a size class.

j_gene	d_gene	v_gene	abundance	CDR3aa	CDR3nt
TRBJ2-5	NA	TRBV19	NA	CASSIRVGGGETQYF	TGTGCCAGTAGTATAAGGGTCGGTGGGGGGGAGACCCAGTACTTC
TRBJ1-2	NA	TRBV28	NA	CASGAGIGYTF	TGTGCCAGCGGGGCAGGGATTGGCTACACCTTC
TRBJ1-5	NA	TRBV7-9	NA	CASSPTGPGSNQPQHF	TGTGCCAGCAGCCCAACCGGGCCAGGGAGCAATCAGCCCCAGCATTTT
TRBJ2-3	TRBD1	TRBV4-1	NA	CASSLLGTGRTDTQYF	TGCGCCAGCAGCCTCTTGGGGACAGGGAGGACAGATACGCAGTATTTT
TRBJ1-1	TRBD1	TRBV14	once	CASSQEIGQGSTEAFF	TGTGCCAGCAGCCAAGAGATTGGACAGGGCAGTACTGAAGCTTTCTTT
TRBJ1-1	NA	TRBV11-3	few	CASSLGGSRAEAFF	TGTGCCAGCAGCTTGGGGGGGTCGCGGGCTGAAGCTTTCTTT
TRBJ2-1	TRBD1	TRBV15	NA	CATSTNRGNEQFF	TGTGCCACCAGCACCAACAGGGGCAATGAGCAGTTCTTC
TRBJ2-2	NA	TRBV4-3	NA	CASSRAGTNTGELFF	TGCGCCAGCAGCCGGGCGGGGACGAACACCGGGGAGCTGTTTTTT
TRBJ2-3	TRBD1	TRBV10-3	NA	CASRTGGADTQYF	TGTGCCAGCCGGACAGGGGGCGCGGATACGCAGTATTTT
TRBJ2-3	NA	TRBV7-3	NA	CASSSSPLLGTDTQYF	TGTGCCAGCAGCAGTTCCCCACTACTCGGTACAGATACGCAGTATTTT
TRBJ1-6	NA	TRBV5-6	NA	CASSLRGSGSPLHF	TGTGCCAGCAGCTTGAGGGGATCTGGTTCACCCCTCCACTTT
TRBJ2-5	NA	TRBV9	few	CASSVGGSGTQYF	TGTGCCAGCAGCGTAGGAGGGTCAGGGACCCAGTACTTC
TRBJ2-7	NA	TRBV28	NA	CASSLRYEQYF	TGTGCCAGCAGTTTACGGTACGAGCAGTACTTC
TRBJ2-3	NA	TRBV6-6	NA	CASSYGSGTDTQYF	TGTGCCAGCAGTTACGGGAGTGGCACAGATACGCAGTATTTT
TRBJ2-7	TRBD2	TRBV2	NA	CASRAPSGGPYEQYF	TGTGCCAGCAGAGCCCCTAGCGGGGGACCCTACGAGCAGTACTTC
TRBJ2-5	TRBD2	TRBV7-9	NA	CASSQLGLAGVETQYF	TGTGCCAGCAGCCAGCTGGGACTAGCGGGAGTGGAGACCCAGTACTTC
TRBJ1-1	TRBD1	TRBV6-6	once	CASSPRQGVGNTEAFF	TGTGCCAGCAGTCCGCGACAGGGGGTTGGGAACACTGAAGCTTTCTTT
TRBJ2-1	TRBD2	TRBV7-6	NA	CASSFRTSGLEYNEQFF	TGTGCCAGCAGCTTCCGTACTAGCGGGTTAGAGTACAATGAGCAGTTCTTC
TRBJ1-2	NA	TRBV19	NA	CASSALGARHFYGYTF	TGTGCCAGTAGTGCTCTGGGAGCTAGGCACTTCTATGGCTACACCTTC
TRBJ2-5	TRBD2	TRBV5-1	NA	CASSYPTSGGPSQETQYF	TGCGCCAGCAGCTACCCGACTAGCGGGGGCCCCTCTCAAGAGACCCAGTACTTC
TRBJ2-7	TRBD1	TRBV5-1	NA	CASSLEGQGAHEQYF	TGCGCCAGCAGCTTGGAGGGACAGGGGGCCCACGAGCAGTACTTC
TRBJ2-7	NA	TRBV5-1	NA	CASSLAVGFDYEQYF	TGCGCCAGCAGCTTGGCGGTCGGGTTCGACTACGAGCAGTACTTC
TRBJ2-7	NA	TRBV19	NA	CASSIPGGSSYEQYF	TGTGCCAGTAGTATCCCAGGGGGGAGCTCCTACGAGCAGTACTTC
TRBJ2-1	TRBD2	TRBV5-1	NA	CASSSSGVYNEQFF	TGCGCCAGCAGCTCTAGCGGGGTGTACAATGAGCAGTTCTTC
TRBJ1-1	NA	TRBV7-8	NA	CASSLGTQGEAFF	TGTGCCAGCAGCTTAGGAACGCAGGGTGAAGCTTTCTTT
TRBJ2-7	NA	TRBV5-1	NA	CASSLGSVRASYEQYF	TGCGCCAGCAGCTTGGGTTCAGTCAGGGCTTCCTACGAGCAGTACTTC
TRBJ2-2	NA	TRBV9	NA	CASSVEHPTGELFF	TGTGCCAGCAGCGTAGAACACCCCACCGGGGAGCTGTTTTTT
TRBJ2-7	NA	TRBV25-1	NA	CASSGDIGAYEQYF	TGTGCCAGCAGTGGGGACATAGGGGCCTACGAGCAGTACTTC
TRBJ1-1	NA	TRBV7-9	NA	CASRGAEAFF	TGTGCCAGCCGGGGAGCTGAAGCTTTCTTT
TRBJ2-5	NA	TRBV4-2	NA	CASSQVADQETQYF	TGTGCCAGCAGCCAAGTAGCGGACCAAGAGACCCAGTACTTC
TRBJ2-7	TRBD1	TRBV29-1	NA	CSGRQGREQYF	TGCAGCGGACGACAGGGGAGAGAGCAGTACTTC
TRBJ2-7	TRBD2	TRBV4-2	few	CASSQSGLAGEFYEQYF	TGTGCCAGCAGCCAATCGGGACTAGCGGGGGAATTCTACGAGCAGTACTTC
TRBJ2-1	NA	TRBV9	NA	CASSAPSSYNEQFF	TGTGCCAGCAGCGCTCCTAGCTCCTACAATGAGCAGTTCTTC
TRBJ2-7	TRBD2	TRBV28	NA	CASSWASGASSYEQYF	TGTGCCAGCAGTTGGGCTAGCGGGGCTAGCTCCTACGAGCAGTACTTC
TRBJ1-2	NA	TRBV15	once	CATSRAQGGGYTF	TGTGCCACCAGCAGGGCACAGGGCGGCGGCTACACCTTC
TRBJ1-2	NA	TRBV21-1	few	CASSKEAGGGYGYTF	TGTGCCAGCAGCAAAGAAGCAGGGGGCGGCTATGGCTACACCTTC
TRBJ1-2	NA	TRBV18	NA	CASSLDRTSYGYTF	TGTGCCAGCTCACTGGACAGAACCTCCTATGGCTACACCTTC
TRBJ2-2	NA	TRBV18	NA	CASSPLAAGETNTGELFF	TGTGCCAGCTCCCCCTTAGCCGCTGGAGAGACCAACACCGGGGAGCTGTTTTTT
TRBJ1-4	TRBD1	TRBV28	NA	CASRDRGLTNEKLFF	TGTGCCAGCAGGGACAGGGGGCTAACTAATGAAAAACTGTTTTTT
TRBJ2-7	TRBD1	TRBV6-5	NA	CASRDRISSYEQYF	TGTGCCAGCAGGGACAGGATCTCCTCCTACGAGCAGTACTTC